This TCR beta chain comes out of a study of cytomegalovirus exposure and HLA in healthy donors. Regarding the study as a whole: Most of the TCR beta V segments (in an earlier analysis) were productive either about 87% or about 30% of the time. Later analysis demonstrated an association between a missense DCLRE1C variant and TCR beta V- and J-gene trimming.

The germline V gene has CDR1 SEHNR and CDR2 FQNEAQ (reference sequence). V was pared by 0 bases and J by 11 bases, with 13 bases of the junction left unmatched. This CDR3 is built from 16 residues. The PCR contained 60 Vbeta and 13 Jbeta primers. How the authors handled the data: There were some 87 million unique TCR beta chains by a later count, and some 11 million of them were shared. Repertoires were generated with immunoSEQ multiplex PCR, while TCRdb's copy carries only in-frame clones and drops some. The V and J calls and clone size come from that table; D and trimming were worked out from the DNA. The repertoire has some 90,000 clones, roughly 79% of them found once; the top ten carry roughly 0.6%. Remarks on this clone: Its antigen is still unknown.

This TCR was recovered from a man younger than 45 in good health and CMV-seronegative. What was sequenced was PBMCs. The chain carries TRBV7-9 and TRBJ1-1; 9 bases fit TRBD1. CDR3 loop: CASSLATTGGGGWAFF. CDR3 sequence (DNA): TGTGCCAGCAGCTTAGCTACGACAGGGGGAGGTGGGTGGGCTTTCTTT.